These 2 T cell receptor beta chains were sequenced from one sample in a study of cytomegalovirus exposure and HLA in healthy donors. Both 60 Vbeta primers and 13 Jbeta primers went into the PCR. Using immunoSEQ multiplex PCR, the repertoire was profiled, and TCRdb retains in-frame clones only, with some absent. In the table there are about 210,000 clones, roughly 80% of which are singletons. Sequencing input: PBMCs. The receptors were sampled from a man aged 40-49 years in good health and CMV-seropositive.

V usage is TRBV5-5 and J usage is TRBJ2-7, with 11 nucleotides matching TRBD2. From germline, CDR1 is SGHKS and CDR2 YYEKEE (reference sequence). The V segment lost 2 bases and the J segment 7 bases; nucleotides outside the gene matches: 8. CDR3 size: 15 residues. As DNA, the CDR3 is TGTGCCAGCAGCTTCGGTACTAGCGGGAGTGGAGAGCAGTACTTC. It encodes CASSFGTSGSGEQYF.

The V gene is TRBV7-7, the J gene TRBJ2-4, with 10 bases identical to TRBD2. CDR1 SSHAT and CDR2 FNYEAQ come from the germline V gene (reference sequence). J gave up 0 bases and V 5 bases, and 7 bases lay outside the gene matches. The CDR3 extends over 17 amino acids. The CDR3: CASSSGLADLAKNIQYF. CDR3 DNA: TGTGCCAGCAGCAGCGGACTAGCGGACTTAGCCAAAAACATTCAGTACTTC.